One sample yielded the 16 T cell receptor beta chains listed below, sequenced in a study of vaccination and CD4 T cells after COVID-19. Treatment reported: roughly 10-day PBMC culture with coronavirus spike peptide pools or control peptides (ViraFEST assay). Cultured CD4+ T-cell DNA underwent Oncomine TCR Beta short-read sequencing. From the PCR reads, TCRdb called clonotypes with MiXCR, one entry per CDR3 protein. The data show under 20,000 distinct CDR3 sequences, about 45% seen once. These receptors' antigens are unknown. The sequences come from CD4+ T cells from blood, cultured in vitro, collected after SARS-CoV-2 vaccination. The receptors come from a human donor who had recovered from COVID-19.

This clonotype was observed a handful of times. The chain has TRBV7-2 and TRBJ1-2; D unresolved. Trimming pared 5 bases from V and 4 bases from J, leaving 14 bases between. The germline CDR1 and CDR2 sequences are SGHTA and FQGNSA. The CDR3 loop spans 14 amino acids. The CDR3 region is CASSPKGRGYGYTF. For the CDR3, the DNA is TGTGCCAGCAGCCCTAAGGGCAGAGGCTATGGCTACACCTTC.

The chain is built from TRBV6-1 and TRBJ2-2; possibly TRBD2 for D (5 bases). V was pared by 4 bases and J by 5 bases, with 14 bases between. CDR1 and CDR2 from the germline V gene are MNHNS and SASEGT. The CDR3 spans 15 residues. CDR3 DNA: TGTGCCAGCAGTGGTAGCGTCATAGGGACCGGGGAGCTGTTTTTT. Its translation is CASSGSVIGTGELFF.

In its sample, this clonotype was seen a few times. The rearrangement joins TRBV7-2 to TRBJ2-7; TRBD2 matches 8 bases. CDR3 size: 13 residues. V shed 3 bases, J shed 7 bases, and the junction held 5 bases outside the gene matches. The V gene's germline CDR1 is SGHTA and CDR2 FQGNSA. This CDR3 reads CASSFRSGIEQYF. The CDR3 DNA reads TGTGCCAGCAGCTTCCGTAGCGGGATTGAGCAGTACTTC.

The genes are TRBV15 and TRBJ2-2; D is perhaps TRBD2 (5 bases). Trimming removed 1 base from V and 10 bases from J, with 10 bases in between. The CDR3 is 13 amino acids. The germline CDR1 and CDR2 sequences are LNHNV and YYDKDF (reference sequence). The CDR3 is CATSRAPGEELFF. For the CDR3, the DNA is TGTGCCACCAGCAGAGCTCCCGGGGAGGAGCTGTTTTTT.

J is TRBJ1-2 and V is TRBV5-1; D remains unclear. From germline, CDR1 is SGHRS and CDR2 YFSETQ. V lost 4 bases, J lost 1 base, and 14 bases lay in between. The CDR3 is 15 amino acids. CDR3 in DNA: TGCGCCAGCAGCCCCGATACCGGAATTAACTATGGCTACACCTTC. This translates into CASSPDTGINYGYTF.

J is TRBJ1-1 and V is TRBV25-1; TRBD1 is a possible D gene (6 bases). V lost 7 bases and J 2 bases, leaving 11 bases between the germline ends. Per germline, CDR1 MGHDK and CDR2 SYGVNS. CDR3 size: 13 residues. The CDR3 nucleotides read TGTGCCAGCAAAAGGGGGGATAACACTGAAGCTTTCTTT. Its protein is CASKRGDNTEAFF. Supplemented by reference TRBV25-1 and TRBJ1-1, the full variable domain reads EADIYQTPRYLVIGTGKKITLECSQTMGHDKMYWYQQDPGMELHLIHYSYGVNSTEKGDLSSESTVSRIRTEHFPLTLESARPSHTSQYLCASKRGDNTEAFFGQGTRLTVV.

Here the CDR3 reads CSARSLNQPQHF. CDR3 in DNA: TGCAGTGCCCGGAGCCTCAATCAGCCCCAGCATTTT. This chain connects TRBV20-1 to TRBJ1-5; D not certain. The V gene's germline CDR1 is DFQATT and CDR2 SNEGSKA (reference sequence). The CDR3 has 12 residues. Trimming shortened V by 6 bases and J by 3 bases, and 9 bases separated the two germline ends.

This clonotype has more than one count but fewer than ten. The CDR3 bases are TGCAGTGCTAGTATAGGACTAGCGGGGGCGGGGGAGACCCAGTACTTC. Protein: CSASIGLAGAGETQYF. The chain couples TRBV20-1 to TRBJ2-5, with 13 bases that match TRBD2. The CDR3 length is 16 residues. Unmatched junction bases numbered 9, after V lost 3 bases and J lost 5 bases. Germline CDR1 reads DFQATT; CDR2 reads SNEGSKA (reference sequence).

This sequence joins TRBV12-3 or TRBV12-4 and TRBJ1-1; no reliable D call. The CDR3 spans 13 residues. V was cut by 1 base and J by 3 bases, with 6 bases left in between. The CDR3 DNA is TGTGCCAGCAGTTTAGTCCGGGACACTGAAGCTTTCTTT. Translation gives CASSLVRDTEAFF.

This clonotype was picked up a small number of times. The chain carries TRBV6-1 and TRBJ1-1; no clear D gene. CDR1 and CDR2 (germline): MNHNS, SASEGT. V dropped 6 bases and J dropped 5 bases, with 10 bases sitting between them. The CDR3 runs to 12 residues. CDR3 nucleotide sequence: TGTGCCAGCAGCCCCGTTGGGACTGAAGCTTTCTTT. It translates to CASSPVGTEAFF.

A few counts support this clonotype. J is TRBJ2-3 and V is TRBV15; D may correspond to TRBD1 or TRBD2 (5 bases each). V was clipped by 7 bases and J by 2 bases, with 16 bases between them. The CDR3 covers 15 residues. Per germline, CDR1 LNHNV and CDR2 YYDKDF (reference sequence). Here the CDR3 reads CATKLLRDPTDTQYF. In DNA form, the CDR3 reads TGTGCCACCAAGTTGTTACGGGACCCCACAGATACGCAGTATTTT. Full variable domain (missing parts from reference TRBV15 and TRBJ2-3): DAMVIQNPRYQVTQFGKPVTLSCSQTLNHNVMYWYQQKSSQAPKLLFHYYDKDFNNEADTPDNFQSRRPNTSFCFLDIRSPGLGDTAMYLCATKLLRDPTDTQYFGPGTRLTVL.

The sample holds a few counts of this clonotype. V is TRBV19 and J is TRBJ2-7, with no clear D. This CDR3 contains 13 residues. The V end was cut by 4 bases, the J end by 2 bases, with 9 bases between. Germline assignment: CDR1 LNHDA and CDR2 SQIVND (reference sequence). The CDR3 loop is CASSNLGTYEQYF. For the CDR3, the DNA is TGTGCCAGTAGTAACTTGGGGACCTACGAGCAGTACTTC.

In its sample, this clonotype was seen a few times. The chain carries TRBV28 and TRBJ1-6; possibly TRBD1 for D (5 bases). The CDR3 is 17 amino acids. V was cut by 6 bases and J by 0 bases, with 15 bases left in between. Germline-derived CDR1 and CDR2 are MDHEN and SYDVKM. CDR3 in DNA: TGTGCCAGCAGAGACCAGGGTGAACTCTCCTATAATTCACCCCTCCACTTT. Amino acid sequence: CASRDQGELSYNSPLHF.

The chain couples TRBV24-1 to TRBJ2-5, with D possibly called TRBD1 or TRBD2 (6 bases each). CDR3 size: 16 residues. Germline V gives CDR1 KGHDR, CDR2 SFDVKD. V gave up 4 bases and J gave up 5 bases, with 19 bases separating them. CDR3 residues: CATSDAADSRGETQYF. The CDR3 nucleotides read TGTGCCACCAGTGACGCCGCGGACAGCCGGGGGGAGACCCAGTACTTC.

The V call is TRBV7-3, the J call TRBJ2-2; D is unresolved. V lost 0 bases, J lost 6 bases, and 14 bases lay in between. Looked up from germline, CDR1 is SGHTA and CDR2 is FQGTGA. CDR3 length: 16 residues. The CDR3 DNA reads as TGTGCCAGCAGCTTAACAGGGAATCGGTTCTCCGGGGAGCTGTTTTTT. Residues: CASSLTGNRFSGELFF.

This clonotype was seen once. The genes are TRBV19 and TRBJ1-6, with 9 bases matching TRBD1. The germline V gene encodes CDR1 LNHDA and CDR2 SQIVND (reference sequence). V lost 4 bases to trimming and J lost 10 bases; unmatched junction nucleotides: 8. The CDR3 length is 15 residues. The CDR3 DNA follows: TGTGCCAGTAGTACCTTGACAGGGGGGGGATCACCCCTCCACTTT. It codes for CASSTLTGGGSPLHF.